Following are 12 T cell receptor beta chains from one sample sequenced in a study of blood T cell repertoires in COVID-19. Assay used: immunoSEQ multiplex PCR; TCRdb lists only in-frame clones, some missing. The sample records just under 30,000 clones, 70% to 80% being singletons. Sequenced: peripheral blood. The receptor set was obtained from a woman aged 70-85 years with acute or convalescent COVID-19.

V gene TRBV18 combines with J gene TRBJ1-5; 9 bases align to TRBD1. Germline V CDR1 and CDR2: KGHSH, LQKENI. The CDR3 is 14 residues long. Trimming took 3 bases from V and 4 from J; bases not matched to a gene: 1. This CDR3 is CASSPGTGNQPQHF. CDR3 nucleotide sequence: TGTGCCAGCTCACCTGGGACAGGGAATCAGCCCCAGCATTTT.

The rearrangement uses TRBV9 and TRBJ1-4, with 7 bases lining up with TRBD1. Germline-derived CDR1 and CDR2 are SGDLS and YYNGEE. The CDR3 has 15 residues. Trimming cost V 0 bases and J 5 bases; bases outside gene matches: 4. The CDR3 bases are TGTGCCAGCAGCGTAGGAGGGACAGAGAATGAAAAACTGTTTTTT. It yields the protein CASSVGGTENEKLFF.

The rearrangement uses TRBV25-1 and TRBJ1-4; D not resolved. The ends were cut back, 5 bases at V and 6 bases at J, with 4 bases in the middle. The CDR3 is made up of 11 amino acids. The V gene's germline CDR1 is MGHDK and CDR2 SYGVNS. CDR3 nucleotide sequence: TGTGCCAGCAGTTCTTATGAAAAACTGTTTTTT. Translated, it gives CASSSYEKLFF.

The rearrangement uses TRBV28 and TRBJ2-3, with D possibly being TRBD1 (6 bases). Trimming removed 4 bases from V and 1 base from J, with 12 bases in between. The CDR3 runs 15 residues. Germline lookup yields CDR1 MDHEN and CDR2 SYDVKM. In DNA, the CDR3 is TGTGCCAGCAGTTCTCCGTCAGGGGGCACAGATACGCAGTATTTT. This translates into CASSSPSGGTDTQYF.

This rearrangement joins TRBV30 to TRBJ1-2; 9 nucleotides align to TRBD1. CDR1 and CDR2 (germline): GTSNPN, SVGIG (reference sequence). CDR3 size: 13 residues. The ends lost 3 bases at V and 8 bases at J; junction bases unmatched: 7. CDR3 DNA: TGTGCCTGGAGCTCCGGGACAGGGCAAGGCTACACCTTC. This codes for CAWSSGTGQGYTF.

The rearrangement joins TRBV6-2 or TRBV6-3 to TRBJ1-5, with D uncertain. The CDR3 extends over 16 amino acids. The V and J ends lost 0 bases and 5 bases respectively, with 14 bases between them. Germline CDR1 is MNHEY and CDR2 is SVGEGT. The CDR3 DNA follows: TGTGCCAGCAGTTACTCTTGGGCACCCCCGTATCAGCCCCAGCATTTT. Translating it yields CASSYSWAPPYQPQHF.

The rearrangement joins TRBV4-3 to TRBJ2-2; 13 bases line up with TRBD2. This CDR3 is built from 15 residues. CDR1 is LGHNA and CDR2 is YSLEER in the germline V gene. J lost 9 bases, V lost 2 bases, and 3 bases had no gene match. The CDR3 region is CASSQTSGGDRELFF. DNA for the CDR3: TGCGCCAGCAGCCAAACTAGCGGGGGGGATAGGGAGCTGTTTTTT.

This clone was seen once. The rearrangement joins TRBV7-8 to TRBJ1-5; D is uncertain. V lost 5 bases and J 7 bases, leaving 12 bases between the germline ends. There are 13 residues in the CDR3. The germline V gene encodes CDR1 SGHVS and CDR2 FQNEAQ. CDR3 nucleotide sequence: TGTGCCAGCAGCAACGGACTAGGCCAGCCCCAGCATTTT. This sequence encodes CASSNGLGQPQHF. Complete variable domain (other parts from reference TRBV7-8 and TRBJ1-5): GAGVSQSPRYKVAKRGQDVALRCDPISGHVSLFWYQQALGQGPEFLTYFQNEAQLDKSGLPSDRFFAERPEGSVSTLKIQRTQQEDSAVYLCASSNGLGQPQHFGDGTRLSIL.

This sequence joins TRBV9 and TRBJ2-3, with D possibly matching TRBD2 (6 bases). In germline, CDR1 is SGDLS, CDR2 YYNGEE. The CDR3 has 15 residues. Trimming removed 3 bases at V and 0 bases at J, with 11 bases between. The CDR3 coding sequence is TGTGCCAGCAGCGGCGGTACTAGCAGCACAGATACGCAGTATTTT. Protein sequence: CASSGGTSSTDTQYF.

The chain recombines TRBV7-2 with TRBJ2-7, with D perhaps TRBD2 (5 bases). CDR1 and CDR2 from the germline V gene are SGHTA and FQGNSA. V was shortened by 3 bases and J by 5 bases, with 8 bases between the two germline ends. CDR3 length: 12 amino acids. CDR3 loop: CASSFLGDEQYF. CDR3 coding DNA: TGTGCCAGCAGCTTCCTCGGGGACGAGCAGTACTTC.

This chain connects TRBV6-5 to TRBJ2-7; 8 bases are shared with TRBD2. This CDR3 is built from 15 residues. The ends lost 2 bases at V and 1 base at J; junction bases unmatched: 4. CDR1 and CDR2 (germline): MNHEY, SVGAGI. The CDR3 DNA sequence: TGTGCCAGCAGTTACACAACTAGCGGATCCTACGAGCAGTACTTC. It encodes CASSYTTSGSYEQYF.

As regards this clone: The junction shows a germline mismatch at one end, possibly a read error. This chain uses TRBV7-7 with TRBJ1-5; possible D gene TRBD1, 6 bases. The CDR3 runs to 17 residues. Germline assignment: CDR1 SSHAT and CDR2 FNYEAQ (reference sequence). The CDR3 spells CASSLLLGGYKNQPQHF. In nucleotides, the CDR3 is TGTGCTAGCAGCTTACTATTAGGGGGATATAAAAATCAGCCCCAGCATTTT.